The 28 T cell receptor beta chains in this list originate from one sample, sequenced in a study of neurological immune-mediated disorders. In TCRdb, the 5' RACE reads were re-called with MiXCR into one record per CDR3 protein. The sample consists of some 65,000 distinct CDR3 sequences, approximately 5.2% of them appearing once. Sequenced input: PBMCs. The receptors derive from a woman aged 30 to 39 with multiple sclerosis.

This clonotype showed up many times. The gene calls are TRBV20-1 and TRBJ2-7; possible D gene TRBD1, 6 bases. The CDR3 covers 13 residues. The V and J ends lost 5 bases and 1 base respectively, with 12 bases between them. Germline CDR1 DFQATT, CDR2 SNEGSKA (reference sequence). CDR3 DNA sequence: TGCAGTGCTTTAAGGACAGATTCCTACGAGCAGTACTTC. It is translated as CSALRTDSYEQYF.

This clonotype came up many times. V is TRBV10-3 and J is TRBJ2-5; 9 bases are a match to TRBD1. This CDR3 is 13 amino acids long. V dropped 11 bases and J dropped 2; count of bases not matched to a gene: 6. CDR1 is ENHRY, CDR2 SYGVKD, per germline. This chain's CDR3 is CASRGQGQETQYF. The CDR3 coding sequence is TGTGCCTCCCGAGGACAGGGGCAAGAGACCCAGTACTTC.

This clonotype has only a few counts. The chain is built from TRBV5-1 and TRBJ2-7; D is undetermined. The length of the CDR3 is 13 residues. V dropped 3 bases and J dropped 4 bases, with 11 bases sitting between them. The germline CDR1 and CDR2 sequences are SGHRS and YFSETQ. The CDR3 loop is CASSSERVYEQYF. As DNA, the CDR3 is TGCGCCAGCAGCTCGGAAAGGGTGTACGAGCAGTACTTC.

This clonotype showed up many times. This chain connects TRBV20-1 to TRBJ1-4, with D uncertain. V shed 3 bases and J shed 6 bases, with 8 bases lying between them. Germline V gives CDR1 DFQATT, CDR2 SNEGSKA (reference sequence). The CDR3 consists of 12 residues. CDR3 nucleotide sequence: TGCAGTGCTAGGAGGGATGATGAAAAACTGTTTTTT. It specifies CSARRDDEKLFF.

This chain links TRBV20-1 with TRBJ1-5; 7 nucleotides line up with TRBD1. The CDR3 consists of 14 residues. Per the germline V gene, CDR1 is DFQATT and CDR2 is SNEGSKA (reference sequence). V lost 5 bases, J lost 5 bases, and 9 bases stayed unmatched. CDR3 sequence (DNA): TGCAGTGCTGGTAGGGGGCGAGAGGATCAGCCCCAGCATTTT. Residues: CSAGRGREDQPQHF.

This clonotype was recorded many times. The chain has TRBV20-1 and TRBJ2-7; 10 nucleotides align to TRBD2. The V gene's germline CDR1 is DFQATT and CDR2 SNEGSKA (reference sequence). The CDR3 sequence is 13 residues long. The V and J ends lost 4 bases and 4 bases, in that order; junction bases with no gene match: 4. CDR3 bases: TGCAGTGCTAACCAGCGGGGGGGATACGAGCAGTACTTC. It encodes CSANQRGGYEQYF.

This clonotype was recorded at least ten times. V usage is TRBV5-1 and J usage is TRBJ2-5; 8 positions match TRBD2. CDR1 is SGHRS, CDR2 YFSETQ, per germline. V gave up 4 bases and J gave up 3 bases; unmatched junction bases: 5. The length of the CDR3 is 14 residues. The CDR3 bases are TGCGCCAGCAGCGGGGGAGCGGGGGAAGAGACCCAGTACTTC. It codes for CASSGGAGEETQYF.

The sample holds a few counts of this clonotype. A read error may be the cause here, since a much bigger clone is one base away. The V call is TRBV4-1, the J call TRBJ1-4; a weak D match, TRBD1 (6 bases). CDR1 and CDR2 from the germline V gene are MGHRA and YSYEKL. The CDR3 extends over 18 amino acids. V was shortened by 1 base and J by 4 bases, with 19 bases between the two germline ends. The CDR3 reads CASSQGGPPGKFNEKLFF. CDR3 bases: TGCGCCAGCAGCCAAGGGGGGCCTCCGGGAAAGTTTAATGAAAAACTGTTTTTT.

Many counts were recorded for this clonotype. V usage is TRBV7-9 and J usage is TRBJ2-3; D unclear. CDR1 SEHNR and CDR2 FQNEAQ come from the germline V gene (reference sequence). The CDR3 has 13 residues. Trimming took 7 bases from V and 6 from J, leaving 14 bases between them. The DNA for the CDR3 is TGTGCCAGCACCCCGGTAGCCGCGGATACGCAGTATTTT. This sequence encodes CASTPVAADTQYF.

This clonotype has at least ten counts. Here the CDR3 reads CASSLNADRGEAFF. In DNA form, the CDR3 reads TGTGCCAGCAGCTTAAACGCGGACAGGGGAGAAGCTTTCTTT. This chain connects TRBV7-3 to TRBJ1-1; 9 bases align to TRBD1. V shed 1 base, J shed 8 bases, and the junction held 5 bases outside the gene matches. Germline CDR1 reads SGHTA; CDR2 reads FQGTGA. CDR3 size: 14 residues.

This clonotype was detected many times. Written as DNA, the CDR3 is TGCAGTGCTGAGCAGGGTAGCTACACTGAAGCTTTCTTT. Translation: CSAEQGSYTEAFF. This chain uses TRBV20-1 with TRBJ1-1; D possibly corresponds to TRBD1 (5 bases). Trimming shortened V by 5 bases and J by 3 bases, and 13 bases separated the two germline ends. The germline CDR1 and CDR2 sequences are DFQATT and SNEGSKA (reference sequence). The CDR3 has 13 amino acids.

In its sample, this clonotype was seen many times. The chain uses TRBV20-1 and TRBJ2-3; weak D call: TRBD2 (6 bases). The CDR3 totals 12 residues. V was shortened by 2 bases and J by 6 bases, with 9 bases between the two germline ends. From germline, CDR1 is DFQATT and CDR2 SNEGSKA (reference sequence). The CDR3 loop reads CSARTSPDTQYF. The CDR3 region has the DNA TGCAGTGCTAGAACTAGCCCCGATACGCAGTATTTT.

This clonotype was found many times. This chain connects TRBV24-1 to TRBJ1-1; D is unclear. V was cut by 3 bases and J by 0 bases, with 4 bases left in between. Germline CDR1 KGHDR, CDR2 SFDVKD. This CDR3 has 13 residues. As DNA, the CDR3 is TGTGCCACCAGTGATCATATGAACACTGAAGCTTTCTTT. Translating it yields CATSDHMNTEAFF.

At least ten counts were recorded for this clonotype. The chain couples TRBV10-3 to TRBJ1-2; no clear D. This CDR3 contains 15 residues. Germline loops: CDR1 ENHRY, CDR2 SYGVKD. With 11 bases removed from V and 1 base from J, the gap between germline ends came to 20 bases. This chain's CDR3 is CASASSGSDNYGYTF. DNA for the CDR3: TGTGCCTCCGCCTCATCGGGGTCAGATAACTATGGCTACACCTTC.

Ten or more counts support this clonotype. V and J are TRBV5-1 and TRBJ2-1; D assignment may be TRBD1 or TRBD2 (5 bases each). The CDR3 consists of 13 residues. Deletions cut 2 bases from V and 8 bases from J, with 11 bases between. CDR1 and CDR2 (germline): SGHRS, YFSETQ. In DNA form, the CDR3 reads TGCGCCAGCAGCTTCGGGGCGGACGATGAGCAGTTCTTC. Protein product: CASSFGADDEQFF.

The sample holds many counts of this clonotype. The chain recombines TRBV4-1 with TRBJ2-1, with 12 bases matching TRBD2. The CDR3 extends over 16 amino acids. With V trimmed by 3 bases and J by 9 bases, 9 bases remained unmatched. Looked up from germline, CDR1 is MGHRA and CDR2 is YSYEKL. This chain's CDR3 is CASSHPSGGALVEQFF. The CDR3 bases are TGCGCCAGCAGCCACCCTAGCGGGGGGGCCTTGGTTGAGCAGTTCTTC.

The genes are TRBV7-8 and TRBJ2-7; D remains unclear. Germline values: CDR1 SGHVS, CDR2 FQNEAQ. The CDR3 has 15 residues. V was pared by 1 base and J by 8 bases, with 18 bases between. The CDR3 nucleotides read TGTGCCAGCAGCTTAGATGGATCGGGCAGGCGTAAGCAGTACTTC. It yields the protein CASSLDGSGRRKQYF.

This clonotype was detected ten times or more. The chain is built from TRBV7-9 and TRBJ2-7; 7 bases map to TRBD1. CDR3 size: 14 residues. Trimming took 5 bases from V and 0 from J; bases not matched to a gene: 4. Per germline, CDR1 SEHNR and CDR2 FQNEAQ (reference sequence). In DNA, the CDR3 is TGTGCCAGCAGCCTGACAGGGATCTCCTACGAGCAGTACTTC. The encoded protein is CASSLTGISYEQYF.

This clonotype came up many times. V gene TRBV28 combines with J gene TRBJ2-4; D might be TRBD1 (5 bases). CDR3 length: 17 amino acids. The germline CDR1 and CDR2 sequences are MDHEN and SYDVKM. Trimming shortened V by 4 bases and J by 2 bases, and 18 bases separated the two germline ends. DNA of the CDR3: TGTGCCAGCAGTTCCAACCCCAGGGCTATCTCCAAAAACATTCAGTACTTC. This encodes CASSSNPRAISKNIQYF. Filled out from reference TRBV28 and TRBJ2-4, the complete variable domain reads DVKVTQSSRYLVKRTGEKVFLECVQDMDHENMFWYRQDPGLGLRLIYFSYDVKMKEKGDIPEGYSVSREKKERFSLILESASTNQTSMYLCASSSNPRAISKNIQYFGAGTRLSVL.

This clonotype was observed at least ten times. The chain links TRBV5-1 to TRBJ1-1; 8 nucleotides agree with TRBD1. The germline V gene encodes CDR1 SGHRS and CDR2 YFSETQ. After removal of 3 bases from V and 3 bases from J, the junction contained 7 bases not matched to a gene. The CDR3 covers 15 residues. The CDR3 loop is CASSWGQVLDTEAFF. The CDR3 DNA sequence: TGCGCCAGCAGCTGGGGACAGGTTTTGGACACTGAAGCTTTCTTT.

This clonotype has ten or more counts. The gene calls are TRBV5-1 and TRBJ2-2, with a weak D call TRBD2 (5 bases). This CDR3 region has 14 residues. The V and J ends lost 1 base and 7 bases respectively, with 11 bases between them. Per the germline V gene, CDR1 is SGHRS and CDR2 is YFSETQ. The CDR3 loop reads CASSLRPEGGELFF. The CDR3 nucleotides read TGCGCCAGCAGCTTGAGACCCGAGGGCGGGGAGCTGTTTTTT.

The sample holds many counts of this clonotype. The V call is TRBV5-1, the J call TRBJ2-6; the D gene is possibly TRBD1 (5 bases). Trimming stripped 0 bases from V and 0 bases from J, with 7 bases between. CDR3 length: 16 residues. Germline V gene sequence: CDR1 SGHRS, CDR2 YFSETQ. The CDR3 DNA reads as TGCGCCAGCAGCTTGGACAGGAACTCTGGGGCCAACGTCCTGACTTTC. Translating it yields CASSLDRNSGANVLTF.

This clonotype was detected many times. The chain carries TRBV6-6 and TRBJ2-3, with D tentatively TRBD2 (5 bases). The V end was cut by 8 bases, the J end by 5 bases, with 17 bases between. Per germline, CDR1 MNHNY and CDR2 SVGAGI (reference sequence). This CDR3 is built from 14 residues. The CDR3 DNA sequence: TGTGCCAGCGCCCTCGAGGGCGGCGGAGATACGCAGTATTTT. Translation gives CASALEGGGDTQYF.

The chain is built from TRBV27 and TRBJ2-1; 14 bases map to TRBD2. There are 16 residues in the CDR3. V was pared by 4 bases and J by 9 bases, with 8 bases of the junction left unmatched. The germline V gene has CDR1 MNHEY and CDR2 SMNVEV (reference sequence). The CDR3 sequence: CASSSPTSGGVGEQFF. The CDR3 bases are TGTGCCAGCAGTTCTCCGACTAGCGGGGGGGTGGGTGAGCAGTTCTTC.

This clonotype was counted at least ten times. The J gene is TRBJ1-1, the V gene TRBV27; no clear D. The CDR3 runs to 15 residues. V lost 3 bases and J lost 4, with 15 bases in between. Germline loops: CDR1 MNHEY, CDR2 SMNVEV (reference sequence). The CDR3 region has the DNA TGTGCCAGCAGTTTTATGGGAGGAATGGGCACTGAAGCTTTCTTT. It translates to CASSFMGGMGTEAFF.

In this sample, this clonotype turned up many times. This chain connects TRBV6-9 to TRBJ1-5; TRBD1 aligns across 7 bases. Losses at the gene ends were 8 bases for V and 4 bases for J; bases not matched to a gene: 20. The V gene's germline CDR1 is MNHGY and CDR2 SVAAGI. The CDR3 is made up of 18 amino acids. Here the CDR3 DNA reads TGTGCCAGCTCCACCGGGACAGTGACCCCTCTCTTAAATCAGCCCCAGCATTTT. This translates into CASSTGTVTPLLNQPQHF.

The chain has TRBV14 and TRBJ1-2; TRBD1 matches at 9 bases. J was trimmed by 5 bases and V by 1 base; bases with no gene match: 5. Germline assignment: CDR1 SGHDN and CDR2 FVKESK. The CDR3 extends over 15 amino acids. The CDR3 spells CASSQGGQGTYGYTF. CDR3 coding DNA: TGTGCCAGCAGCCAAGGGGGACAGGGCACTTATGGCTACACCTTC.

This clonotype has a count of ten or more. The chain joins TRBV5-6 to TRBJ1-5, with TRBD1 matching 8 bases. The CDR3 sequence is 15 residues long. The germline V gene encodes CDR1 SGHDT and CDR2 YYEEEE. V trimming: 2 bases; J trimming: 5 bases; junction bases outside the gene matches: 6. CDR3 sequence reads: CASSFGTGTYQPQHF. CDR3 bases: TGTGCCAGCAGCTTCGGGACAGGCACTTATCAGCCCCAGCATTTT.